The T cell receptor (beta chain) under discussion was sequenced for a study of CD8+ T cells in alopecia areata. Study background: Percentage of affected scalp area was the basis on which treated patients' severity was scored. Study results and caveats: Among the 100 top clones, expanded CD8+ clones, like scalp clonality, were significantly decreased by tofacitinib. Baseline CD8+ expansion's link to response remains uncertain, as there was one nonresponder.

V lost 5 bases and J lost 3; bases outside the gene matches: 9. The CDR3 sequence is 15 residues long. Per the germline V gene, CDR1 is LNHDA and CDR2 is SQIVND (reference sequence). Notes on this clone: Its antigen remains unidentified.

Extracted RNA was reverse transcribed, and the resulting cDNA served as sequencing template. Only in-frame clones appear in the TCRdb table, and some are missing; sequencing was by immunoSEQ multiplex PCR. Of 130,000 or so clones listed, around 63% are singletons. As to treatment: oral pan-JAK inhibitor, 5-10 mg twice daily. Source: CD4+ T cells sorted from blood, taken at week 4, from a patient treated with tofacitinib. This TCR was recovered from a human donor with alopecia areata. The rearrangement uses TRBV19 and TRBJ1-1, with 7 positions matching TRBD1. For the CDR3, the DNA is TGTGCCAGTAGTGGCACCCTGGACAGGTACACTGAAGCTTTCTTT. It specifies CASSGTLDRYTEAFF. Looking up the rest from reference TRBV19 and TRBJ1-1 gives the full variable domain: DGGITQSPKYLFRKEGQNVTLSCEQNLNHDAMYWYRQDPGQGLRLIYYSQIVNDFQKGDIAEGYSVSREKKESFPLTVTSAQKNPTAFYLCASSGTLDRYTEAFFGQGTRLTVV.